This TCR beta chain is drawn from a study of blood T cell repertoires in COVID-19. Background on the study: Acute and convalescent COVID-19 specimens originated in the United States, Italy and Spain. T cells, B-cell-depleted T cells, or PBMCs provided the cDNA or gDNA that served as material.

Original handling: Researchers report that nucleated cell counts were estimated from reference gene primer amplification. The data were produced by immunoSEQ multiplex PCR, yet TCRdb's version contains in-frame clones alone and is incomplete. Clone size and the V and J calls come from that table; the DNA yielded D and trimming. This sample has 150,000 to 200,000 clones, with over 75% found just once. V was pared by 5 bases and J by 0 bases, with 10 bases of the junction left unmatched. This CDR3 has 17 residues. Germline loops: CDR1 SGHVS, CDR2 FQNEAQ. The source of this sequence is a woman aged 18-30 years who had recovered from COVID-19. The chain carries TRBV7-8 and TRBJ2-7; TRBD2 agrees at 10 bases. The material sequenced was PBMCs or T cells enriched from blood (not recorded which). The CDR3 protein is CASSQTRLAGNSYEQYF. For the CDR3, the DNA is TGTGCCAGCAGCCAGACGAGACTAGCGGGCAACTCCTACGAGCAGTACTTC.